The rows below give T cell receptor beta chains drawn from one sample of a study of beta chain features in type 1 diabetes. Generated by immunoSEQ multiplex PCR, the TCRdb table keeps only in-frame clones and is missing some. The sample includes 900,000 or so clones, 17% of them seen just once. The sequenced material came from naive CD4+ T cells from blood. The receptors originated from a woman under 30 in good health. CDR3s include the opening cysteine and the closing phenylalanine or tryptophan. A D gene is named only where the DNA matches it firmly. Size is stated for part of the rows, as once, few or many counts, or as a class when the clone is expanded.

clone_size	v_call	j_call	d_call	cdr3_aa	cdr3_nt
few	TRBV25-1	TRBJ2-7	TRBD1	CASSESRTGGYEQYF	TGTGCCAGCAGTGAATCCAGGACAGGAGGATACGAGCAGTACTTC
-	TRBV27	TRBJ2-7	TRBD1	CASRKPGQGFEQYF	TGTGCCAGCAGGAAACCGGGACAGGGTTTCGAGCAGTACTTC
-	TRBV6-5	TRBJ2-4	-	CASKSANIQYF	TGTGCCAGCAAGTCGGCAAACATTCAGTACTTC
-	TRBV28	TRBJ2-3	-	CASSFLTRQDSDTQYF	TGTGCCAGCAGTTTTCTGACTCGACAAGATTCAGATACGCAGTATTTT
-	TRBV4-2	TRBJ2-5	TRBD2	CASSPALAGHQETQYF	TGTGCCAGCAGCCCCGCCCTAGCGGGACACCAAGAGACCCAGTACTTC
-	TRBV2	TRBJ2-1	-	CASSELVALYNEQFF	TGTGCCAGCAGTGAACTAGTAGCGCTATACAATGAGCAGTTCTTC
-	TRBV5-4	TRBJ2-1	-	CASSPDGRDNEQFF	TGTGCCAGCAGCCCCGACGGGAGAGACAATGAGCAGTTCTTC
few	TRBV11-2	TRBJ2-7	-	CASSARQQGIRQYF	TGTGCCAGCAGCGCCAGGCAACAGGGAATTAGGCAGTACTTC
few	TRBV4-1	TRBJ2-5	TRBD2	CASGSGDQETQYF	TGCGCCAGCGGTAGCGGGGACCAAGAGACCCAGTACTTC
-	TRBV11-3	TRBJ2-1	-	CASSAGPSGGEQFF	TGTGCCAGCAGCGCGGGTCCCTCGGGCGGTGAGCAGTTCTTC
-	TRBV29-1	TRBJ2-7	-	CSAGVAGSEQYF	TGCAGCGCAGGGGTAGCCGGCTCCGAGCAGTACTTC
-	TRBV7-2	TRBJ1-4	-	CASSLAGWDEKLFF	TGTGCCAGCAGCTTAGCGGGGTGGGATGAAAAACTGTTTTTT
-	TRBV2	TRBJ2-1	-	CASTYHTNEQFF	TGTGCCAGCACTTACCATACCAATGAGCAGTTCTTC
-	TRBV28	TRBJ2-1	-	CASSQPRVVNEQFF	TGTGCCAGCAGTCAACCCCGAGTGGTCAATGAGCAGTTCTTC
-	TRBV28	TRBJ2-1	-	CASSFYDGYNEQFF	TGTGCCAGCAGTTTTTACGACGGGTACAATGAGCAGTTCTTC
few	TRBV25-1	TRBJ1-1	-	CASRSGAMNTEAFF	TGTGCCAGCAGATCCGGGGCCATGAACACTGAAGCTTTCTTT
few	TRBV18	TRBJ1-5	TRBD1	CASSPDRDQPQHF	TGTGCCAGCTCACCTGACAGGGATCAGCCCCAGCATTTT
-	TRBV5-4	TRBJ2-1	TRBD2	CASSWGGPGDEQFF	TGTGCCAGCAGCTGGGGAGGGCCTGGCGATGAGCAGTTCTTC
few	TRBV5-1	TRBJ2-1	-	CASSLDRGEQFF	TGCGCCAGCAGCTTGGATAGGGGTGAGCAGTTCTTC
-	TRBV19	TRBJ1-2	-	CASRTANIDGYTF	TGTGCCAGTAGGACTGCTAATATCGATGGCTACACCTTC
few	TRBV7-2	TRBJ1-3	-	CASSFAGGNTIYF	TGTGCCAGCAGCTTCGCAGGGGGAAACACCATATATTTT
few	TRBV10-3	TRBJ2-3	-	CAISETPAGGGTDTQYF	TGTGCCATCAGTGAGACGCCTGCCGGGGGAGGCACAGATACGCAGTATTTT
-	TRBV6-1	TRBJ2-5	TRBD1	CASSEGQGGGTQYF	TGTGCCAGCAGTGAAGGACAGGGTGGTGGGACCCAGTACTTC
few	TRBV6-1	TRBJ2-2	-	CASSAGSGELFF	TGTGCCAGCAGCGCGGGGTCCGGGGAGCTGTTTTTT
-	TRBV5-8	TRBJ2-5	TRBD1	CASRNRGLAQETQYF	TGTGCCAGCAGGAACAGGGGGCTGGCTCAAGAGACCCAGTACTTC